Below, 20 T cell receptor beta chains from the same sample are listed, as sequenced in a study of CD8+CD57+ T cells in acquired aplastic anemia (dated by TCRdb to between 2017 and 2018). The data were produced on an Illumina HiSeq 2000. Profiling of TCR beta VDJ combinations and CDR3 sequences used genomic DNA as the template. The public sequencing data were trimmed at Q25 with fastp and processed into clonotypes with MiXCR by TCRdb, which kept only in-frame beta chains. Entries that share a CDR3 protein sequence are merged under the most common genes and DNA. Within this sample are over 150,000 distinct CDR3 sequences, with about half of them counted one time only. The top ten constitute approximately 13% of the sample. Expansion of CD8+CD57+ cells had been shown by flow cytometry in the patients chosen for sequencing. What was sequenced was sorted CD4+, CD8+, or CD8+CD57+ T cells (not recorded which) from PBMCs. These receptors originate from a human donor with aplastic anemia.

The chain employs TRBV20-1 and TRBJ2-7; D unresolved. CDR3 length: 14 residues. Trimming removed 3 bases at V and 3 bases at J, with 15 bases between. Looked up from germline, CDR1 is DFQATT and CDR2 is SNEGSKA (reference sequence). The DNA of the CDR3 is TGCAGTGCTAGCCCCGGCGAACTGCGCTACGAGCAGTACTTC. This translates into CSASPGELRYEQYF.

The chain recombines TRBV5-4 with TRBJ2-3; 9 positions agree with TRBD2. CDR3 length: 16 amino acids. The V gene end was trimmed by 2 bases and the J gene end by 1 base; junction bases not matched to a gene: 5. In germline, CDR1 is SGHNT, CDR2 YYREEE (reference sequence). The CDR3 loop is CASSFGGRAGTDTQYF. CDR3 nucleotide sequence: TGTGCCAGCAGCTTCGGCGGGAGGGCGGGCACAGATACGCAGTATTTT.

This chain links TRBV15 with TRBJ2-5, with a weak D call TRBD1 (6 bases). The CDR3 totals 14 residues. With 0 bases removed from V and 1 base from J, the gap between germline ends came to 6 bases. CDR1 is LNHNV and CDR2 is YYDKDF in the germline V gene (reference sequence). CDR3: CATSRDRGQETQYF. The CDR3 DNA reads as TGTGCCACCAGCAGAGACAGGGGCCAAGAGACCCAGTACTTC.

This clonotype was counted ten times or more. J is TRBJ2-3 and V is TRBV20-1; TRBD2 matches 9 bases. The germline CDR1 and CDR2 sequences are DFQATT and SNEGSKA (reference sequence). V gave up 1 base and J gave up 1 base; unmatched junction bases: 0. The CDR3 contains 14 residues. The CDR3 region is CSARGTSGTDTQYF. The CDR3 DNA follows: TGCAGTGCTAGAGGGACTAGCGGCACAGATACGCAGTATTTT.

This clonotype is labeled medium-sized. Since the CDR3 does not end with the conserved phenylalanine or tryptophan, this likely comes from a read error. No DNA is shown, since the ends of the CDR3 on it are uncertain; the CDR3 is the one TCRdb lists. The V call is TRBV24-1, the J call TRBJ1-3; no check of the table's D call, TRBD1, against the DNA was made. The V gene's germline CDR1 is KGHDR and CDR2 SFDVKD. Ends included, the CDR3 has 11 residues. The CDR3 loop reads CATSDPAGTDQ.

The V call is TRBV14, the J call TRBJ2-5; TRBD2 is a possible D gene (6 bases). Trimming took 1 base from V and 1 from J, leaving 22 bases between them. The germline CDR1 and CDR2 sequences are SGHDN and FVKESK. The CDR3 runs 19 residues. CDR3 DNA sequence: TGTGCCAGCAGCCAAGGTTTCAGACCGGGACTCCGCCCCCAAGAGACCCAGTACTTC. Translating it yields CASSQGFRPGLRPQETQYF.

In this sample, this clonotype turned up once. The CDR3 region is CATSRDPSGGETQYF. In nucleotides, the CDR3 is TGTGCCACCAGCAGAGACCCTAGCGGGGGAGAGACCCAGTACTTC. The gene calls are TRBV15 and TRBJ2-5, with 10 positions matching TRBD2. Germline CDR1 reads LNHNV; CDR2 reads YYDKDF (reference sequence). The V gene end was trimmed by 0 bases and the J gene end by 4 bases; junction bases not matched to a gene: 2. CDR3 length: 15 residues.

This chain links TRBV2 with TRBJ2-7, with 7 bases matching TRBD1. Per the germline V gene, CDR1 is SNHLY and CDR2 is FYNNEI. CDR3 length: 15 residues. With 4 bases clipped from V and 3 bases from J, the junction kept 9 bases outside the gene matches. The CDR3 DNA sequence: TGTGCCAGCAGTGTGATAGGGGGCTGGGACTACGAGCAGTACTTC. This encodes CASSVIGGWDYEQYF.

The genes are TRBV4-2 and TRBJ2-7; D possibly uses TRBD1 or TRBD2 (5 bases each). Germline CDR1 is LGHNA and CDR2 is YNFKEQ. V dropped 1 base and J dropped 2 bases, with 12 bases sitting between them. The CDR3 is 15 residues long. The CDR3 spells CASSQAGQGAYEQYF. DNA for the CDR3: TGTGCCAGCAGCCAAGCTGGTCAGGGAGCCTACGAGCAGTACTTC.

The table lists this clonotype with a few counts. The genes are TRBV28 and TRBJ1-2; D remains ambiguous. Germline loops: CDR1 MDHEN, CDR2 SYDVKM. This CDR3 is 14 amino acids long. V was clipped by 7 bases and J by 8 bases, with 20 bases between them. CDR3: CASTLSSRRGGYTF. CDR3 DNA sequence: TGTGCCAGCACCCTCTCATCCCGACGTGGAGGCTACACCTTC.

This chain connects TRBV29-1 to TRBJ1-1; TRBD1 agrees at 7 bases. J gave up 5 bases and V 5 bases, and 11 bases lay outside the gene matches. Looked up from germline, CDR1 is SQVTM and CDR2 is ANQGSEA. This CDR3 comprises 14 residues. The CDR3 sequence is CSVRLSRRGTEAFF. CDR3 nucleotides: TGCAGCGTTCGTTTGTCTCGCAGGGGGACTGAAGCTTTCTTT.

The chain employs TRBV10-1 and TRBJ2-3, with D perhaps being TRBD1 or TRBD2 (5 bases each). The CDR3 consists of 13 residues. The V gene's germline CDR1 is WNHNN and CDR2 SYGVQD (reference sequence). Trimming stripped 4 bases from V and 0 bases from J, with 5 bases between. The CDR3 sequence is CASSGDSTDTQYF. In nucleotides, the CDR3 is TGCGCCAGCAGTGGGGACAGCACAGATACGCAGTATTTT.

This clonotype has ten or more counts. The V and J genes are TRBV24-1 and TRBJ2-2, with TRBD2 matching 10 bases. The junction had 4 bases not matched to a gene; V was cut back by 5 bases and J by 5 bases. The CDR3 is 15 amino acids. Germline CDR1 KGHDR, CDR2 SFDVKD. The CDR3 region is CATSAAGGRTGELFF. The DNA of the CDR3 is TGTGCCACCAGTGCAGCGGGGGGGCGGACCGGGGAGCTGTTTTTT.

This clonotype was counted a few times. This sequence joins TRBV28 and TRBJ2-7; 7 nucleotides align to TRBD1. Germline loops: CDR1 MDHEN, CDR2 SYDVKM. This CDR3 region has 14 residues. J lost 9 bases, V lost 6 bases, and 14 bases had no gene match. The CDR3 DNA follows: TGTGCCAGCAGCGGGACAGTGCCTTCTGGGGTGCAGTACTTC. Translating gives CASSGTVPSGVQYF.

The chain couples TRBV24-1 to TRBJ2-1; D is undetermined. Germline CDR1 reads KGHDR; CDR2 reads SFDVKD. The CDR3 is made up of 14 amino acids. V shed 3 bases and J shed 5 bases, with 10 bases lying between them. CDR3 sequence reads: CATSDPRGNNEQFF. The CDR3 nucleotides read TGTGCCACCAGTGATCCCCGCGGCAACAATGAGCAGTTCTTC.

The V call is TRBV24-1, the J call TRBJ1-2, with D uncertain. CDR3 length: 10 residues. Looked up from germline, CDR1 is KGHDR and CDR2 is SFDVKD. The CDR3 DNA follows: TGTGTCATCCGTCCGTATGGCTACACCTTC. Protein product: CVIRPYGYTF.

This clonotype was seen only a few times. The chain recombines TRBV29-1 with TRBJ1-2; D not certain. The CDR3 is made up of 13 amino acids. Germline CDR1 is SQVTM and CDR2 is ANQGSEA. Trimming removed 4 bases at V and 3 bases at J, with 12 bases between. The CDR3 loop is CSVGEGADYGYTF. CDR3 nucleotides: TGCAGCGTTGGTGAGGGCGCGGACTATGGCTACACCTTC.

V usage is TRBV9 and J usage is TRBJ2-5; tentatively, D is TRBD1 (6 bases). V was cut by 0 bases and J by 1 base, with 10 bases left in between. Germline V CDR1 and CDR2: SGDLS, YYNGEE. CDR3 length: 15 amino acids. The CDR3 spells CASSVEGHTQETQYF. DNA of the CDR3: TGTGCCAGCAGCGTAGAGGGACACACCCAAGAGACCCAGTACTTC.

Points on this clonotype: Being one base from a much bigger clone, this may be a read error. The CDR3 ends on some other residue instead of the conserved phenylalanine or tryptophan, so this is likely a read error. This chain links TRBV3-1 with TRBJ1-2; weak D call: TRBD1 (6 bases). Trimming took 6 bases from V and 8 from J, leaving 16 bases between them. The CDR3 extends over 13 amino acids. CDR1 is LGHDT and CDR2 is YNNKEL in the germline V gene (reference sequence). Here the CDR3 DNA reads TGTGCCAGCAGGTACAGGGTAGATGGGGGCTACACCCTC. Its protein is CASRYRVDGGYTL.

The J gene is TRBJ2-1, the V gene TRBV10-2; TRBD2 matches at 7 bases. CDR1 and CDR2 from the germline V gene are WSHSY and SAAADI. The CDR3 totals 14 residues. V lost 2 bases, J lost 6 bases, and 4 bases stayed unmatched. DNA for the CDR3: TGCGCCAGCAGTGAGCAGACTAGCTCCAATGAGCAGTTCTTC. Residues: CASSEQTSSNEQFF.